This T cell receptor (beta chain) was sequenced for a study of blood T cell repertoires in COVID-19. V lost 4 bases and J 4 bases, leaving 8 bases between the germline ends. Per the germline V gene, CDR1 is SGHRS and CDR2 is YFSETQ. The CDR3 consists of 12 residues. Data came from immunoSEQ multiplex PCR; TCRdb stores just in-frame clones and leaves some out. The sample shows approximately 240,000 clones, around four fifths of them seen only once. Sequenced: peripheral blood. This TCR was sampled from a woman between 35 and 50 years old with active or convalescent COVID-19. The chain couples TRBV5-1 to TRBJ2-5; possible D gene TRBD2, 5 bases. Here the CDR3 reads CASSESGETQYF. In nucleotides, the CDR3 is TGCGCCAGCAGCGAGAGCGGAGAGACCCAGTACTTC.